Given below is one T cell receptor beta chain in context. Germline CDR1 is SGHRS and CDR2 is YFSETQ. Trimming cost V 2 bases and J 10 bases, with 15 bases left between them. This CDR3 spans 13 amino acids. This specimen belongs to a study of technical replicates of blood from several donors. Generated by immunoSEQ multiplex PCR, the TCRdb table keeps only in-frame clones and is missing some. The sample consists of around 98,000 clones, under 97% of them appearing once. Sequencing input: T cells isolated from PBMCs. This receptor was taken from a human donor in good health. The V and J genes are TRBV5-1 and TRBJ1-2, with no clear D. CDR3 nucleotide sequence: TGCGCCAGCAGCTTTATACCCACAGAAGACTACACCTTC. Its translation: CASSFIPTEDYTF. Using reference TRBV5-1 and TRBJ1-2 for the parts outside the CDR3, the full variable domain is KAGVTQTPRYLIKTRGQQVTLSCSPISGHRSVSWYQQTPGQGLQFLFEYFSETQRNKGNFPGRFSGRQFSNSRSEMNVSTLELGDSALYLCASSFIPTEDYTFGSGTRLTVV.